A single T cell receptor (beta chain) is shown here with its context. TCRdb reprocessed the 5' RACE reads and reports one entry per CDR3 protein, with no DNA. Recorded for this sample: some 410,000 distinct CDR3 sequences. This sample is drawn from a study of T cells expressing NK-cell markers. This CDR3 is 14 amino acids long. The germline CDR1 and CDR2 sequences are SGHNT and YYREEE (reference sequence). The sample comprised blood T cells: a sorted CD56 or NKG2C T cell subset, CD4+ or CD8+ T cells, or bulk PBMC T cells (not recorded which). This clonotype was sampled from a woman between 18 and 75 years old in good health. The rearrangement joins TRBV5-4 to TRBJ2-4. CDR3 residues: CASSLNEKKNIQYF. Full variable domain (rest looked up from reference TRBV5-4 and TRBJ2-4): ETGVTQSPTHLIKTRGQQVTLRCSSQSGHNTVSWYQQALGQGPQFIFQYYREEENGRGNFPPRFSGLQFPNYSSELNVNALELDDSALYLCASSLNEKKNIQYFGAGTRLSVL.